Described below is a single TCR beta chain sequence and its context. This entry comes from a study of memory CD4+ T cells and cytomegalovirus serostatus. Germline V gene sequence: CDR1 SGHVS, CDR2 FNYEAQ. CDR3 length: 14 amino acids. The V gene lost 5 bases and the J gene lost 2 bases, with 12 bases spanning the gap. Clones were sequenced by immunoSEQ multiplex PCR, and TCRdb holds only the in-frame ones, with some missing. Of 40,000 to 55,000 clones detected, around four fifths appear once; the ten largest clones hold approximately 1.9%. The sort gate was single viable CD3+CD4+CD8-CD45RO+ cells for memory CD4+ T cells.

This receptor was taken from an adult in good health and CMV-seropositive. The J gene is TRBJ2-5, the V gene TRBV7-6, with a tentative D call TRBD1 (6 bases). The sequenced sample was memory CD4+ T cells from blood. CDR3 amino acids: CASSPQRGQETQYF. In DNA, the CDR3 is TGTGCCAGCAGCCCCCAGAGGGGGCAAGAGACCCAGTACTTC.